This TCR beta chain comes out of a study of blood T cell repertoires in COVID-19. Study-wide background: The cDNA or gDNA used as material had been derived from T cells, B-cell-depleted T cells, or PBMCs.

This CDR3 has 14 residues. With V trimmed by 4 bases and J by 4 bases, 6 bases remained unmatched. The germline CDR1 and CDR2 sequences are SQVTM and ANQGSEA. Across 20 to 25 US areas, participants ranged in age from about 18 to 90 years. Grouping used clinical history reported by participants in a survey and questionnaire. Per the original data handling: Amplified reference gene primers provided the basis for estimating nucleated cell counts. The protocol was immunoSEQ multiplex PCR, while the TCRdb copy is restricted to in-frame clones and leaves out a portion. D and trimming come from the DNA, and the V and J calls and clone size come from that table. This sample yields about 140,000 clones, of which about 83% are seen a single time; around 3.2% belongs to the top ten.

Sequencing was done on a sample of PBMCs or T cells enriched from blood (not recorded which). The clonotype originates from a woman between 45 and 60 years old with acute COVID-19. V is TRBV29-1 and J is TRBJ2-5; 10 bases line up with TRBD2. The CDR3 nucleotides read TGCAGCGTTGGAGGGGCTAGCGGGAGAGAGACCCAGTACTTC. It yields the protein CSVGGASGRETQYF. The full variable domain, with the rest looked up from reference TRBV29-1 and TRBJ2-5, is SAVISQKPSRDICQRGTSLTIQCQVDSQVTMMFWYRQQPGQSLTLIATANQGSEATYESGFVIDKFPISRPNLTFSTLTVSNMSPEDSSIYLCSVGGASGRETQYFGPGTRLLVL.